This T cell receptor (beta chain) was obtained from a study of molecular identifiers for immune sequencing clone quantification. Study outcomes and limitations: Clones carrying above 20 RNA copies accounted for over 98% of effector molecules, under 1% in naive cells.

Preparation methods for the bulk TCR libraries were those previously described, with listed TCR primers. TCRdb re-derived calls from the PCR reads in MiXCR, one entry per CDR3 protein. The data show tens of thousands of distinct CDR3 sequences, just over 35% seen once. This clonotype was detected only a few times. Its antigen is still unknown. Naive CD8 T cell sorting was performed on the CD8+CD4-CCR7+CD45RA+ phenotype. Per the germline V gene, CDR1 is SGHKS and CDR2 is YYEKEE (reference sequence). The CDR3 spans 14 residues. V was shortened by 0 bases and J by 7 bases, with 11 bases between the two germline ends.

The chain links TRBV5-5 to TRBJ1-5; possible D gene TRBD1, 5 bases. The material sequenced was naive CD8+ T cells from blood, with Jurkat cell RNA spiked in. Specified subset: FACS-sorted CD8+CD4-CCR7+CD45RA+ naive T cells. The TCR sequence derives from a human donor in good health. Some libraries in this study had Jurkat cell RNA spiked in. In nucleotides, the CDR3 is TGTGCCAGCAGCTTGGATAGGGGCCGGCAGCCCCAGCATTTT. Amino acids: CASSLDRGRQPQHF.